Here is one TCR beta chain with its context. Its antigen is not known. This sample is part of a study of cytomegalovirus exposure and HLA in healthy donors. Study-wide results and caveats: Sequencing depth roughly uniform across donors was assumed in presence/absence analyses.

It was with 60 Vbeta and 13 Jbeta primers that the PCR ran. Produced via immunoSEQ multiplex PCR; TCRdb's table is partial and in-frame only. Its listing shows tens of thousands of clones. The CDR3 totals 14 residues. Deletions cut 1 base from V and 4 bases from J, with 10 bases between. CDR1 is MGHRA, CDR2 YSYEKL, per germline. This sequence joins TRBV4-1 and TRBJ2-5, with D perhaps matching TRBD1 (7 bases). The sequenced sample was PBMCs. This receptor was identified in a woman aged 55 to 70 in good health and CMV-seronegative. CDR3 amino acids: CASSQGQGGETQYF. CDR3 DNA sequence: TGCGCCAGCAGCCAAGGACAGGGAGGAGAGACCCAGTACTTC.